The next 26 T cell receptor beta chains were all read from a single sample in a study of shared clonotypes between healthy human individuals. Produced via immunoSEQ multiplex PCR; TCRdb's table is partial and in-frame only. Of approximately 1.9 million clones in the sample, just over 90% were seen once. The naive CD8 fraction comprised CD45RO-negative cells positively selected for CCR7 and excluded terminally differentiated effector memory CD45RA+ cells. The sequenced sample consisted of naive CD8+ T cells from PBMCs. The source is a man younger than 30 in good health. Some clones in this sample may be carry-over from other donors' samples.

V gene TRBV4-3 combines with J gene TRBJ2-1; unclear D gene. Trimming took off 0 bases at V and 0 bases at J, with 6 bases between the two ends. Germline values: CDR1 LGHNA, CDR2 YSLEER. The CDR3 consists of 15 residues. CDR3 sequence (DNA): TGCGCCAGCAGCCAAGATTTTAGCTCCTACAATGAGCAGTTCTTC. Translating gives CASSQDFSSYNEQFF.

A remark on this clone: The sample holds other DNA sequences that translate to the same CDR3. V gene TRBV29-1 combines with J gene TRBJ2-2; TRBD1 agrees at 11 bases. The CDR3 extends over 13 amino acids. The ends lost 7 bases at V and 5 bases at J; junction bases unmatched: 3. CDR1 SQVTM and CDR2 ANQGSEA come from the germline V gene. DNA for the CDR3: TGCAGCGCCGGGACAGGGGGAACCGGGGAGCTGTTTTTT. It codes for CSAGTGGTGELFF.

J is TRBJ2-2 and V is TRBV7-2; 9 bases map to TRBD2. The V segment lost 2 bases and the J segment 5 bases; nucleotides outside the gene matches: 6. From germline, CDR1 is SGHTA and CDR2 FQGNSA. CDR3 length: 16 residues. The CDR3 protein is CASSLSRLAETGELFF. The DNA of the CDR3 is TGTGCCAGCAGCTTAAGTCGACTAGCGGAGACCGGGGAGCTGTTTTTT.

The CDR3 region has the DNA TGTGCCAGCAGTTTCGGGATGGAGGGGGACGAGCAGTACTTC. It translates to CASSFGMEGDEQYF. This rearrangement joins TRBV28 to TRBJ2-7; D tentatively fits TRBD1 or TRBD2 (6 bases each). The ends were cut back, 3 bases at V and 5 bases at J, with 14 bases in the middle. The CDR3 has 14 amino acids. The germline V gene has CDR1 MDHEN and CDR2 SYDVKM.

The chain has TRBV6-1 and TRBJ2-5; D might be TRBD2 (7 bases). Trimming stripped 4 bases from V and 4 bases from J, with 16 bases between. This CDR3 is 15 amino acids long. CDR1 MNHNS and CDR2 SASEGT come from the germline V gene. The DNA for the CDR3 is TGTGCCAGCAGTGGAGGGAGAGGGGGGGTAGAGACCCAGTACTTC. It codes for CASSGGRGGVETQYF.

Worth noting for this clone: The same CDR3 is also encoded by other DNA sequences in this sample. This chain connects TRBV28 to TRBJ2-7; the match to TRBD2 covers 7 bases. Germline V CDR1 and CDR2: MDHEN, SYDVKM. The CDR3 contains 14 residues. The J segment lost 2 bases and the V segment lost 2 bases, leaving 3 bases of the junction unmatched. The CDR3 coding sequence is TGTGCCAGCAGTTTAGCTAGCGGACCCTACGAGCAGTACTTC. It encodes CASSLASGPYEQYF.

The chain links TRBV5-4 to TRBJ2-7, with 9 bases fitting TRBD1. The germline V gene encodes CDR1 SGHNT and CDR2 YYREEE (reference sequence). The CDR3 length is 15 residues. Trimming at V came to 4 bases and at J to 7 bases, leaving 12 bases not matched to a gene. For the CDR3, the DNA is TGTGCCAGCAGCCCGATGACAGGGGGGTTGAGAGAGCAGTACTTC. Amino acid sequence: CASSPMTGGLREQYF.

The chain recombines TRBV28 with TRBJ1-5; the D gene is possibly TRBD1 (5 bases). Trimming left V 4 bases short and J 7 bases short, with 11 bases between. The CDR3 spans 13 residues. Germline values: CDR1 MDHEN, CDR2 SYDVKM. This chain's CDR3 is CASSWDSGQPQHF. CDR3 DNA sequence: TGTGCCAGCAGTTGGGACTCAGGCCAGCCCCAGCATTTT.

This rearrangement joins TRBV14 to TRBJ2-1; D remains ambiguous. Per the germline V gene, CDR1 is SGHDN and CDR2 is FVKESK. There are 13 residues in the CDR3. Trimming pared 0 bases from V and 8 bases from J, leaving 8 bases between. The CDR3 is CASSQDNADEQFF. The DNA of the CDR3 is TGTGCCAGCAGCCAAGACAATGCGGATGAGCAGTTCTTC.

The V gene is TRBV6-6, the J gene TRBJ2-1; 9 nucleotides line up with TRBD1. Germline assignment: CDR1 MNHNY and CDR2 SVGAGI (reference sequence). CDR3 size: 16 residues. Germline trimming cut 7 bases from V and 4 bases from J; bases unmatched to any gene: 11. The CDR3 region has the DNA TGTGCCAGCATCAGCCTGACAGGGGGAACATACAATGAGCAGTTCTTC. Protein: CASISLTGGTYNEQFF.

The sample holds one count of this clone. The V and J genes are TRBV5-4 and TRBJ2-1, with D possibly being TRBD2 (6 bases). Germline lookup yields CDR1 SGHNT and CDR2 YYREEE (reference sequence). Deletions cut 1 base from V and 0 bases from J, with 11 bases between. The CDR3 contains 16 residues. As DNA, the CDR3 is TGTGCCAGCAGCTTGTTGGTTAGCGGCTCCTACAATGAGCAGTTCTTC. Its translation: CASSLLVSGSYNEQFF.

For this clone: The sample holds other DNA sequences that translate to the same CDR3. This chain uses TRBV7-6 with TRBJ2-7, with 10 bases fitting TRBD1. Germline values: CDR1 SGHVS, CDR2 FNYEAQ. V shed 3 bases, J shed 0 bases, and the junction held 2 bases outside the gene matches. There are 15 residues in the CDR3. CDR3 loop: CASSLGQGSSYEQYF. Written as DNA, the CDR3 is TGTGCCAGCAGCTTGGGACAGGGGAGCTCCTACGAGCAGTACTTC. Supplemented by reference TRBV7-6 and TRBJ2-7, the full variable domain reads GAGVSQSPRYKVTKRGQDVALRCDPISGHVSLYWYRQALGQGPEFLTYFNYEAQQDKSGLPNDRFSAERPEGSISTLTIQRTEQRDSAMYRCASSLGQGSSYEQYFGPGTRLTVT.

This clone was seen only once. Other DNA sequences in this sample translate to the same CDR3. The chain couples TRBV27 to TRBJ2-7, with D hard to call. V lost 2 bases to trimming and J lost 2 bases, with 7 bases between them. Germline V gene lookup returns CDR1 MNHEY and CDR2 SMNVEV (reference sequence). The CDR3 loop spans 13 amino acids. CDR3 protein: CASSLGPTYEQYF. The CDR3, as DNA: TGTGCCAGCAGTTTAGGCCCGACCTACGAGCAGTACTTC.

V usage is TRBV14 and J usage is TRBJ1-5; D is ambiguous. Between the trimmed V and J ends, which lost 2 bases and 7 bases, there was a span of 6 bases. Looked up from germline, CDR1 is SGHDN and CDR2 is FVKESK. CDR3 length: 12 amino acids. CDR3 sequence (DNA): TGTGCCAGCAGCCAAACGGACCAGCCCCAGCATTTT. The encoded protein is CASSQTDQPQHF.

The genes are TRBV4-2 and TRBJ1-2; TRBD1 matches 9 bases. The V segment lost 3 bases and the J segment 6 bases; nucleotides outside the gene matches: 11. Per the germline V gene, CDR1 is LGHNA and CDR2 is YNFKEQ. The length of the CDR3 is 16 residues. This CDR3 is CASSHGLGTGTDGYTF. CDR3 DNA: TGTGCCAGCAGCCATGGACTTGGGACAGGGACTGATGGCTACACCTTC.

The chain uses TRBV28 and TRBJ1-1, with a weak D call TRBD1 (5 bases). CDR1 is MDHEN, CDR2 SYDVKM, per germline. Trimming removed 7 bases at V and 5 bases at J, with 14 bases between. The CDR3 length is 13 residues. The CDR3 spells CASNLHGGTEAFF. CDR3 in DNA: TGTGCCAGCAACCTCCATGGGGGAACTGAAGCTTTCTTT.

The J gene is TRBJ2-3, the V gene TRBV2; 7 nucleotides align to TRBD1. Germline V gene data show CDR1 as SNHLY and CDR2 as FYNNEI. Trimming at V came to 4 bases and at J to 2 bases, leaving 9 bases not matched to a gene. The CDR3 extends over 16 amino acids. CDR3 DNA: TGTGCCAGCAGTGGCTTTAGGGACAGAGTCACAGATACGCAGTATTTT. Protein sequence: CASSGFRDRVTDTQYF.

This sequence joins TRBV11-2 and TRBJ2-1; TRBD2 aligns across 13 bases. The CDR3 sequence is 15 residues long. V gave up 5 bases and J gave up 7 bases; unmatched junction bases: 5. Germline V gene data show CDR1 as SGHAT and CDR2 as FQNNGV. In DNA, the CDR3 is TGTGCCAGCAGCCGGACTAGCGGGAGTCGTAATGAGCAGTTCTTC. Translating it yields CASSRTSGSRNEQFF.

The chain recombines TRBV10-3 with TRBJ2-3, with 9 bases aligning to TRBD1. The CDR3 runs 17 residues. Germline CDR1 ENHRY, CDR2 SYGVKD. After removal of 0 bases from V and 4 bases from J, the junction contained 8 bases not matched to a gene. CDR3: CAISESRGTGISDTQYF. DNA of the CDR3: TGTGCCATCAGTGAGTCTCGCGGGACAGGGATATCAGATACGCAGTATTTT.

V gene TRBV7-9 combines with J gene TRBJ2-3, with a tentative D call TRBD2 (5 bases). CDR1 is SEHNR and CDR2 is FQNEAQ in the germline V gene (reference sequence). V was pared by 5 bases and J by 6 bases, with 15 bases between. This CDR3 has 14 residues. In DNA form, the CDR3 reads TGTGCCAGCAGCCCCGAATATAGGAGGGATACGCAGTATTTT. It yields the protein CASSPEYRRDTQYF.

The rearrangement links TRBV7-9 to TRBJ1-2; D uncertain. The V and J ends lost 7 bases and 4 bases respectively, with 22 bases between them. The germline V gene encodes CDR1 SEHNR and CDR2 FQNEAQ (reference sequence). The CDR3 totals 16 residues. The CDR3 DNA is TGTGCCAGCATCCTTGGGTTCCCGAATAGGACCTATGGCTACACCTTC. It is translated as CASILGFPNRTYGYTF.

The chain uses TRBV19 and TRBJ1-1, with a weak D call TRBD1 (5 bases). V shed 4 bases and J shed 2 bases, with 14 bases lying between them. The CDR3 is made up of 15 amino acids. The germline V gene encodes CDR1 LNHDA and CDR2 SQIVND (reference sequence). This chain's CDR3 is CASSTRASFNTEAFF. CDR3 coding DNA: TGTGCCAGTAGTACCAGGGCATCGTTTAACACTGAAGCTTTCTTT.

This clone has just a few counts. The chain carries TRBV5-1 and TRBJ1-1; no firm D call. The germline V gene encodes CDR1 SGHRS and CDR2 YFSETQ. V gave up 4 bases and J gave up 4 bases, with 8 bases separating them. There are 12 residues in the CDR3. CDR3 protein: CASSSNSTEAFF. In DNA, the CDR3 is TGCGCCAGCAGCAGCAACAGCACTGAAGCTTTCTTT. The variable domain in full, completed from reference TRBV5-1 and TRBJ1-1, reads KAGVTQTPRYLIKTRGQQVTLSCSPISGHRSVSWYQQTPGQGLQFLFEYFSETQRNKGNFPGRFSGRQFSNSRSEMNVSTLELGDSALYLCASSSNSTEAFFGQGTRLTVV.

As regards this clone: Other DNA sequences in this specimen translate into the identical CDR3. This chain links TRBV28 with TRBJ1-5; 10 nucleotides agree with TRBD1. Looked up from germline, CDR1 is MDHEN and CDR2 is SYDVKM. This CDR3 comprises 14 residues. The V and J ends lost 6 bases and 6 bases, in that order; junction bases with no gene match: 5. The CDR3 region is CASSLGQGIQPQHF. The DNA for the CDR3 is TGTGCCAGCAGCCTGGGACAGGGGATTCAGCCCCAGCATTTT.

This clone was counted between two and nine times. The rearrangement joins TRBV27 to TRBJ1-1, with a possible D match to TRBD1 (5 bases). Looked up from germline, CDR1 is MNHEY and CDR2 is SMNVEV (reference sequence). Trimming shortened V by 1 base and J by 6 bases, and 12 bases separated the two germline ends. The CDR3 spans 14 residues. The CDR3 loop reads CASSLLVGTAEAFF. The CDR3, as DNA: TGTGCCAGCAGTTTATTAGTGGGGACTGCTGAAGCTTTCTTT.

This chain uses TRBV7-9 with TRBJ2-1; TRBD1 might be the D (5 bases). Germline loops: CDR1 SEHNR, CDR2 FQNEAQ (reference sequence). This CDR3 is built from 16 residues. Trimming took off 5 bases at V and 9 bases at J, with 23 bases between the two ends. CDR3 loop: CASSPGPGYDQSEQFF. The DNA of the CDR3 is TGTGCCAGCAGCCCCGGCCCAGGGTACGATCAATCTGAGCAGTTCTTC.